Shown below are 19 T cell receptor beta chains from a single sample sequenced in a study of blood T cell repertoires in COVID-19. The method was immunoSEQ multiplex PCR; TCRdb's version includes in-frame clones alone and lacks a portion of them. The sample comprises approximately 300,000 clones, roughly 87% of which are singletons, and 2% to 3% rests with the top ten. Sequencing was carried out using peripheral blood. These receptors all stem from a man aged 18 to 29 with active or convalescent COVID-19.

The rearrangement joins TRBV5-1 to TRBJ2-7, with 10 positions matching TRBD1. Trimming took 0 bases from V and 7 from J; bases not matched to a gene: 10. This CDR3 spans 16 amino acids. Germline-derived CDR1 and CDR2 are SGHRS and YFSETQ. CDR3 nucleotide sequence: TGCGCCAGCAGCTTGGTACCGAGACAGGGGGCTCGAGAGCAGTACTTC. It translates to CASSLVPRQGAREQYF.

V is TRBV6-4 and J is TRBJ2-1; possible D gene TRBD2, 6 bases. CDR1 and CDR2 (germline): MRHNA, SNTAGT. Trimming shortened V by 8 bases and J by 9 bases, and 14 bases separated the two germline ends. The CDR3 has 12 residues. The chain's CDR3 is CASFRGGTEQFF. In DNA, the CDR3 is TGTGCCAGCTTTCGAGGAGGGACTGAGCAGTTCTTC.

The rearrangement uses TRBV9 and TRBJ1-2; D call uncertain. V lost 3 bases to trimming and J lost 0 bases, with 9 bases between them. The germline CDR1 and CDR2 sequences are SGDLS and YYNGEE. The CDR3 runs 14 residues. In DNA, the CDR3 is TGTGCCAGCAGCGCTGAGGCGGCTAACTATGGCTACACCTTC. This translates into CASSAEAANYGYTF.

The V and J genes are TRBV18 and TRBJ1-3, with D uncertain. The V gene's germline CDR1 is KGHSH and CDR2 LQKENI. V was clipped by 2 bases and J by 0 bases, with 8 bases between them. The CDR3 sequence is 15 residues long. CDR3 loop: CASSPTGGSGNTIYF. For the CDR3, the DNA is TGTGCCAGCTCACCAACCGGCGGCTCTGGAAACACCATATATTTT.

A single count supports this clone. CDR3 protein: CASSPNGGGGAPQETQYF. The CDR3 DNA follows: TGTGCCAGCAGCCCGAACGGGGGCGGGGGGGCCCCCCAAGAGACCCAGTACTTC. The chain recombines TRBV3-1 (or the pseudogene TRBV3-2) with TRBJ2-5; 9 bases map to TRBD2. V trimming: 4 bases; J trimming: 1 base; junction bases outside the gene matches: 13. Germline V lookup: CDR1 LGHDT, CDR2 YNNKEL (reference sequence). This CDR3 is 18 amino acids long.

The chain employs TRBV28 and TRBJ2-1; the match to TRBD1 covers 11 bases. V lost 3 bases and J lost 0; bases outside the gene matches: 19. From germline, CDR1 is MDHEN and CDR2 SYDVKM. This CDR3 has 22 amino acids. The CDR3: CASSLGRTGGWSGISSYNEQFF. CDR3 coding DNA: TGTGCCAGCAGTTTGGGCAGGACAGGGGGCTGGAGCGGGATAAGCTCCTACAATGAGCAGTTCTTC.

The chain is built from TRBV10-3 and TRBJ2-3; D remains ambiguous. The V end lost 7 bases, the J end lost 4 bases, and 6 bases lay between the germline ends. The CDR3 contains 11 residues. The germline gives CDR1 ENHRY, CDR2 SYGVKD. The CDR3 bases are TGTGCCATCACCCCGGCAGATACGCAGTATTTT. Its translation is CAITPADTQYF.

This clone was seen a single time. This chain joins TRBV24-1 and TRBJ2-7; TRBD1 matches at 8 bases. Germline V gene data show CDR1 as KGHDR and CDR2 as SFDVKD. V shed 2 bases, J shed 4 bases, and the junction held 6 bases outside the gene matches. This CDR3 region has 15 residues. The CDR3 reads CATSDSGTGDYEQYF. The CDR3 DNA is TGTGCCACCAGTGATTCCGGGACAGGTGATTACGAGCAGTACTTC.

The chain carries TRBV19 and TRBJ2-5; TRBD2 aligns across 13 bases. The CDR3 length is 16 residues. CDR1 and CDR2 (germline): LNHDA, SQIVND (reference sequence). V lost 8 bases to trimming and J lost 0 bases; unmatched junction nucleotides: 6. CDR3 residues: CASLRTSGGYQETQYF. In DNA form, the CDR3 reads TGTGCCAGTCTTAGGACTAGCGGGGGATACCAAGAGACCCAGTACTTC.

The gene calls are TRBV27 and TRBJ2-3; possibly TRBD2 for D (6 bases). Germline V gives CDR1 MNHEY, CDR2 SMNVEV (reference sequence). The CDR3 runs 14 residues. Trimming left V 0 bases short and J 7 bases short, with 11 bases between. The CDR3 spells CASSLSASAHTQYF. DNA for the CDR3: TGTGCCAGCAGTTTATCGGCTAGCGCCCATACGCAGTATTTT.

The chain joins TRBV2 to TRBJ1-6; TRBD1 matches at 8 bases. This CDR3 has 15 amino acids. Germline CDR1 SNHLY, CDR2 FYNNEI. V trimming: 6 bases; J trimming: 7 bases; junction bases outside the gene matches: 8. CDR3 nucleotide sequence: TGTGCCAGCAGGTGGACAGGGCATGACAATTCACCCCTCCACTTT. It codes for CASRWTGHDNSPLHF.

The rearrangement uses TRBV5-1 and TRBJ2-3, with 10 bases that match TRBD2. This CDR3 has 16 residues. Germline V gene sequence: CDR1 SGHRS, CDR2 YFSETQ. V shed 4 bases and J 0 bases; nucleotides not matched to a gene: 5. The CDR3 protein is CASSPRLAGSTDTQYF. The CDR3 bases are TGCGCCAGCAGCCCTAGACTAGCGGGTAGCACAGATACGCAGTATTTT.

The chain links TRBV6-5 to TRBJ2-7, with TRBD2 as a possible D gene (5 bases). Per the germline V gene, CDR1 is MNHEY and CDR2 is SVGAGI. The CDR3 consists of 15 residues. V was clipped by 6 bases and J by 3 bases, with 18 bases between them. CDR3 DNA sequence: TGTGCCAGCAGCTTTAGTGGGAGCTCTTTCTACGAGCAGTACTTC. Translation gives CASSFSGSSFYEQYF.

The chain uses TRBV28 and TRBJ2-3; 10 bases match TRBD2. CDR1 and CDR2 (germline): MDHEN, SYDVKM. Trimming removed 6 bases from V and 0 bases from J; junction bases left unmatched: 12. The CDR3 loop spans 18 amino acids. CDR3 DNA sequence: TGTGCCAGCAGACCGACTTGGACTAGCGGTGCGAGCACAGATACGCAGTATTTT. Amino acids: CASRPTWTSGASTDTQYF.

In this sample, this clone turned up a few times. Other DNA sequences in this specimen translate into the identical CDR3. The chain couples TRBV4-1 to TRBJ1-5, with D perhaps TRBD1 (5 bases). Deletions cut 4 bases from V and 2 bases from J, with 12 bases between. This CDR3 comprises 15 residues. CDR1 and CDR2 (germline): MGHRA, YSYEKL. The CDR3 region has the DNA TGCGCCAGCAGCCTCGGGACTGGGGGCAATCAGCCCCAGCATTTT. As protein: CASSLGTGGNQPQHF.

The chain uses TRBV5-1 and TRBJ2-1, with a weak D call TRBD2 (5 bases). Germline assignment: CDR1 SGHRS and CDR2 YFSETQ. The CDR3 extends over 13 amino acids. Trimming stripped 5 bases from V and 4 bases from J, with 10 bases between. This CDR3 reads CASRRVSYNEQFF. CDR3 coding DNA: TGCGCCAGCAGGAGGGTTTCGTACAATGAGCAGTTCTTC.

The CDR3 here is CASSRDRANEKLFF. The CDR3 DNA is TGTGCCAGCAGTCGGGACAGGGCAAATGAAAAACTGTTTTTT. This chain connects TRBV27 to TRBJ1-4; 9 bases are a match to TRBD1. Germline V CDR1 and CDR2: MNHEY, SMNVEV (reference sequence). J was trimmed by 5 bases and V by 5 bases; bases with no gene match: 3. The CDR3 is made up of 14 amino acids.

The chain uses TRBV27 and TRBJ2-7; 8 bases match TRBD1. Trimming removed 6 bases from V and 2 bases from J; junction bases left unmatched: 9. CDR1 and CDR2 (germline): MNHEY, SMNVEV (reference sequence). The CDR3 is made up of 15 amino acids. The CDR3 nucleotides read TGTGCCAGCAGCGACCGACAGGGGATTGCCTACGAGCAGTACTTC. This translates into CASSDRQGIAYEQYF.

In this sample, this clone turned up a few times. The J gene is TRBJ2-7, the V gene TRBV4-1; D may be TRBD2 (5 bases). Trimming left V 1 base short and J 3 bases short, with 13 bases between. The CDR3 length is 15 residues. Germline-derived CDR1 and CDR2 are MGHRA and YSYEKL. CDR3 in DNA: TGCGCCAGCAGCCAAGTGGTCGGGGTCGGCTACGAGCAGTACTTC. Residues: CASSQVVGVGYEQYF.